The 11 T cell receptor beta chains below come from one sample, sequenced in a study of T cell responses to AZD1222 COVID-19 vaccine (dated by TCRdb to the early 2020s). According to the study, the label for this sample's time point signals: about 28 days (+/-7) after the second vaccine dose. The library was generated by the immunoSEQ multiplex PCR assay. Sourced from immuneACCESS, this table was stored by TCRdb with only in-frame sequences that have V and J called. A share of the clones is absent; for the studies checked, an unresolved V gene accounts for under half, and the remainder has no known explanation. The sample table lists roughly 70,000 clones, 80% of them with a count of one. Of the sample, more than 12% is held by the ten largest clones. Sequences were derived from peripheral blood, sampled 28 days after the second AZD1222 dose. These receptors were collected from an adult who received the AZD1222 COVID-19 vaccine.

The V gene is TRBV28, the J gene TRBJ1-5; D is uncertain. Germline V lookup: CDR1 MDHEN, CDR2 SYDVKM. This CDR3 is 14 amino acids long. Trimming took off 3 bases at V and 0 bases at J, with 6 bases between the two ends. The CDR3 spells CASSFLASNQPQHF. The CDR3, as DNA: TGTGCCAGCAGTTTCCTTGCTAGCAATCAGCCCCAGCATTTT.

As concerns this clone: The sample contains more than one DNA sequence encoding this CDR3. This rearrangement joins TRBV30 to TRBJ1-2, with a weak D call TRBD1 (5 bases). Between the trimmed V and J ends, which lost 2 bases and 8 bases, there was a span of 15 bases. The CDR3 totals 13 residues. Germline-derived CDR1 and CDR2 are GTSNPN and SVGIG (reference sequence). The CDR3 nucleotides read TGTGCCTGGAGTCGGGACCGCCCTAGAGGCTACACCTTC. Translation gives CAWSRDRPRGYTF.

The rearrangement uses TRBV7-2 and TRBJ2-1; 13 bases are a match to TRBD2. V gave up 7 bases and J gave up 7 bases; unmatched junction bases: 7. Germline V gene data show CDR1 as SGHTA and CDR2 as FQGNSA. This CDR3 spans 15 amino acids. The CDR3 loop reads CASTQTSGGWNEQFF. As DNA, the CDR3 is TGTGCCAGCACCCAGACTAGCGGGGGGTGGAATGAGCAGTTCTTC. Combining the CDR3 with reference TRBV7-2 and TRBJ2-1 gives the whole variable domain GAGVSQSPSNKVTEKGKDVELRCDPISGHTALYWYRQSLGQGLEFLIYFQGNSAPDKSGLPSDRFSAERTGGSVSTLTIQRTQQEDSAVYLCASTQTSGGWNEQFFGPGTRLTVL.

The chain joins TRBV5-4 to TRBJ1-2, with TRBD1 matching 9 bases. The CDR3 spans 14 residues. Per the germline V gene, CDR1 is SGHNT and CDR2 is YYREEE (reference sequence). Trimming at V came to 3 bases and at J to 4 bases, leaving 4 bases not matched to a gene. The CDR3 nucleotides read TGTGCCAGCAGCTCGTTGGACAGGGGCTATGGCTACACCTTC. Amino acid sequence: CASSSLDRGYGYTF.

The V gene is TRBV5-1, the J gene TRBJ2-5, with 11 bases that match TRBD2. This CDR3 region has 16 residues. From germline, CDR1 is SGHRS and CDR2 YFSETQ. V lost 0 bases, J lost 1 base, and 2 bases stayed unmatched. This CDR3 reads CASSLEGLAAQETQYF. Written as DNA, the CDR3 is TGCGCCAGCAGCTTGGAGGGACTAGCGGCCCAAGAGACCCAGTACTTC.

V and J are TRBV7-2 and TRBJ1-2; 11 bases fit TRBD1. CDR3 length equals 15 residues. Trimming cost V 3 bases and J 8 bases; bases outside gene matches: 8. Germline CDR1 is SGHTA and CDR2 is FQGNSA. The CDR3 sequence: CASSFGLGQGDGYTF. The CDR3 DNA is TGTGCCAGCAGCTTTGGATTGGGACAGGGGGACGGCTACACCTTC.

CDR3 sequence reads: CASSPNGGAGNTIYF. CDR3 coding DNA: TGTGCCAGCAGCCCCAATGGGGGGGCCGGAAACACCATATATTTT. V and J are TRBV5-4 and TRBJ1-3, with D maybe TRBD1 (6 bases). CDR3 length equals 15 residues. CDR1 is SGHNT and CDR2 is YYREEE in the germline V gene (reference sequence). The V and J ends lost 4 bases and 4 bases respectively, with 15 bases between them.

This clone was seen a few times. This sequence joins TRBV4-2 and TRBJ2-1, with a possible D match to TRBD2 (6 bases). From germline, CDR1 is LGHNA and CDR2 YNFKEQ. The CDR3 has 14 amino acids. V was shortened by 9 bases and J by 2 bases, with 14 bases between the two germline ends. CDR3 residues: CASRGGATYNEQFF. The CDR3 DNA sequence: TGTGCCAGTAGAGGCGGGGCAACCTACAATGAGCAGTTCTTC.

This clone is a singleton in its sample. CDR3 in DNA: TGTGCCACCGCGGGCGAGGCTAACTATGGCTACACCTTC. It is translated as CATAGEANYGYTF. The chain carries TRBV10-3 and TRBJ1-2; D call uncertain. The V end lost 10 bases, the J end lost 0 bases, and 12 bases lay between the germline ends. This CDR3 is 13 amino acids long. Germline V gene sequence: CDR1 ENHRY, CDR2 SYGVKD.

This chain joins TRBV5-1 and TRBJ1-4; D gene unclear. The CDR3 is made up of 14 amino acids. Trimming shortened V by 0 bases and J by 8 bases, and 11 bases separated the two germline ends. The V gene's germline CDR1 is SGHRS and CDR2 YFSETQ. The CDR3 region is CASSLAGIREKLFF. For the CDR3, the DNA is TGCGCCAGCAGCTTGGCCGGGATTCGGGAAAAACTGTTTTTT. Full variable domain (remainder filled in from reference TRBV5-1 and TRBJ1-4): KAGVTQTPRYLIKTRGQQVTLSCSPISGHRSVSWYQQTPGQGLQFLFEYFSETQRNKGNFPGRFSGRQFSNSRSEMNVSTLELGDSALYLCASSLAGIREKLFFGSGTQLSVL.

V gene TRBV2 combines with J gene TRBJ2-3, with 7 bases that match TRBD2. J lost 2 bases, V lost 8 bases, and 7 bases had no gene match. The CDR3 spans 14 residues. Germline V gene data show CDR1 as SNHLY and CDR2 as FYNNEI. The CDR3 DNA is TGTGCCAGCCAGGCTAGCGGTTCCACAGATACGCAGTATTTT. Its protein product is CASQASGSTDTQYF. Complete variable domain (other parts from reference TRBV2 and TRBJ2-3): EPEVTQTPSHQVTQMGQEVILRCVPISNHLYFYWYRQILGQKVEFLVSFYNNEISEKSEIFDDQFSVERPDGSNFTLKIRSTKLEDSAMYFCASQASGSTDTQYFGPGTRLTVL.